Listed below are T cell receptor beta chains from one sample, sequenced in a study. Using its own MiXCR run on the 5' RACE reads, TCRdb lists one record per CDR3 protein. This table has fewer than 80,000 distinct CDR3 sequences, under 25% appearing once. The sample taken for sequencing was memory CD4+ T cells sorted from a lymph node. These receptors originate from a female donor with breast cancer. Each CDR3 is given with its conserved first and last residue. The D gene is left open where the match is weak. Rows give clone size only sometimes, using once, few, many, or a class for an expanded clone.

len: 13; abundance: .; j_gene: TRBJ2-7; d_gene: .; v_gene: TRBV28; CDR3aa: CASSRAPTYEQYF; CDR3nt: TGTGCCAGCAGTCGGGCCCCGACCTACGAGCAGTACTTC
len: 14; abundance: few; j_gene: TRBJ1-1; d_gene: .; v_gene: TRBV6-2/TRBV6-3; CDR3aa: CASRRGQSTLGAFF; CDR3nt: TGTGCCAGCAGACGCGGACAGTCGACGTTGGGGGCTTTCTTT
len: 15; abundance: .; j_gene: TRBJ2-2; d_gene: .; v_gene: TRBV7-2; CDR3aa: CASSFTTPNTGELFF; CDR3nt: TGTGCCAGCAGCTTCACAACACCGAACACCGGGGAGCTGTTTTTT
len: 13; abundance: many; j_gene: TRBJ1-5; d_gene: .; v_gene: TRBV4-3; CDR3aa: CASSRNYMDPQHF; CDR3nt: TGCGCCAGCAGCCGGAACTACATGGACCCCCAGCATTTT
len: 15; abundance: many; j_gene: TRBJ1-1; d_gene: .; v_gene: TRBV5-1; CDR3aa: CASRGRVPLGTEAFF; CDR3nt: TGCGCCAGCAGAGGGAGAGTACCTCTAGGCACTGAAGCTTTCTTT
len: 14; abundance: few; j_gene: TRBJ2-1; d_gene: .; v_gene: TRBV6-5; CDR3aa: CASRRGDNYNEQFF; CDR3nt: TGTGCCAGCAGACGGGGCGACAACTACAATGAGCAGTTCTTC
len: 14; abundance: many; j_gene: TRBJ2-3; d_gene: .; v_gene: TRBV5-1; CDR3aa: CASSYSGLTDTQYF; CDR3nt: TGCGCCAGCAGCTATAGCGGCCTCACAGATACGCAGTATTTT
len: 12; abundance: many; j_gene: TRBJ1-2; d_gene: .; v_gene: TRBV20-1; CDR3aa: CSARETAYGYTF; CDR3nt: TGCAGTGCTAGAGAGACAGCCTATGGCTACACCTTC
len: 14; abundance: .; j_gene: TRBJ1-4; d_gene: .; v_gene: TRBV20-1; CDR3aa: CSATGQAVYEKLFF; CDR3nt: TGCAGTGCTACCGGCCAGGCCGTTTATGAAAAACTGTTTTTT
len: 14; abundance: few; j_gene: TRBJ2-7; d_gene: TRBD1; v_gene: TRBV12-3/TRBV12-4; CDR3aa: CATSPTGISYEQYF; CDR3nt: TGTGCCACCTCACCGACAGGGATCTCCTACGAGCAGTACTTC
len: 15; abundance: few; j_gene: TRBJ1-3; d_gene: .; v_gene: TRBV4-3; CDR3aa: CASSQAIYTGNTIYF; CDR3nt: TGCGCCAGCAGCCAAGCGATATATACTGGAAACACCATATATTTT
len: 12; abundance: few; j_gene: TRBJ2-7; d_gene: .; v_gene: TRBV7-9; CDR3aa: CASSSNSYEQYF; CDR3nt: TGTGCCAGCAGCTCCAACAGCTACGAGCAGTACTTC
len: 14; abundance: .; j_gene: TRBJ2-7; d_gene: .; v_gene: TRBV7-2; CDR3aa: CASSFGNSFYEQYF; CDR3nt: TGTGCCAGCAGCTTTGGTAACTCTTTCTACGAGCAGTACTTC
len: 13; abundance: few; j_gene: TRBJ1-1; d_gene: .; v_gene: TRBV3-1; CDR3aa: CASREGGIAEAFF; CDR3nt: TGTGCCTCCCGGGAGGGAGGGATTGCTGAAGCTTTCTTT
len: 12; abundance: .; j_gene: TRBJ1-4; d_gene: .; v_gene: TRBV10-3; CDR3aa: CAISRTGEKLFF; CDR3nt: TGTGCCATCAGTCGGACGGGTGAAAAACTGTTTTTT
len: 15; abundance: few; j_gene: TRBJ2-7; d_gene: TRBD2; v_gene: TRBV7-2; CDR3aa: CASSSRAGGPYEQYF; CDR3nt: TGTGCCAGCAGCTCCCGGGCGGGAGGGCCGTACGAGCAGTACTTC
len: 16; abundance: .; j_gene: TRBJ2-3; d_gene: .; v_gene: TRBV3-1; CDR3aa: CASSQGWTLRTDTQYF; CDR3nt: TGTGCCAGCAGCCAGGGTTGGACCCTCCGCACAGATACGCAGTATTTT
len: 17; abundance: many; j_gene: TRBJ2-3; d_gene: TRBD2; v_gene: TRBV5-6; CDR3aa: CASSHAPGLAGLDTQYF; CDR3nt: TGTGCCAGCAGCCACGCCCCGGGACTAGCGGGGCTAGATACGCAGTATTTT
len: 14; abundance: .; j_gene: TRBJ1-1; d_gene: .; v_gene: TRBV6-5; CDR3aa: CASGLIQGSAEAFF; CDR3nt: TGTGCCAGCGGCCTCATACAGGGTTCCGCTGAAGCTTTCTTT
len: 15; abundance: .; j_gene: TRBJ2-3; d_gene: TRBD1; v_gene: TRBV25-1; CDR3aa: CASSEKDRGTDTQYF; CDR3nt: TGTGCCAGCAGTGAAAAGGACAGGGGCACAGATACGCAGTATTTT
len: 16; abundance: few; j_gene: TRBJ2-5; d_gene: TRBD2; v_gene: TRBV7-9; CDR3aa: CASSKAGGRGRETQYF; CDR3nt: TGTGCCAGCAGCAAAGCGGGAGGCCGGGGAAGAGAGACCCAGTACTTC
len: 15; abundance: few; j_gene: TRBJ2-3; d_gene: .; v_gene: TRBV9; CDR3aa: CASSVDVLGADTQYF; CDR3nt: TGTGCCAGCAGCGTAGATGTCCTCGGGGCAGATACGCAGTATTTT
len: 15; abundance: few; j_gene: TRBJ1-5; d_gene: .; v_gene: TRBV5-1; CDR3aa: CASSLSPVGNQPQHF; CDR3nt: TGCGCCAGCAGCTTGTCTCCGGTAGGCAATCAGCCCCAGCATTTT
len: 14; abundance: .; j_gene: TRBJ1-4; d_gene: .; v_gene: TRBV4-1; CDR3aa: CASSAGGNNEKLFF; CDR3nt: TGCGCCAGCAGCGCGGGGGGGAATAATGAAAAACTGTTTTTT
len: 15; abundance: .; j_gene: TRBJ2-3; d_gene: .; v_gene: TRBV5-1; CDR3aa: CASSLGQGSTDTQYF; CDR3nt: TGCGCCAGCAGCTTGGGCCAGGGTTCGACAGATACGCAGTATTTT
len: 12; abundance: few; j_gene: TRBJ2-3; d_gene: TRBD1; v_gene: TRBV20-1; CDR3aa: CSYRGQRDTQYF; CDR3nt: TGCAGCTACAGGGGGCAGAGAGATACGCAGTATTTT
len: 14; abundance: .; j_gene: TRBJ2-2; d_gene: TRBD1; v_gene: TRBV30; CDR3aa: CAWGGQGHTGELFF; CDR3nt: TGTGCCTGGGGGGGACAGGGGCACACCGGGGAGCTGTTTTTT
len: 13; abundance: .; j_gene: TRBJ2-7; d_gene: .; v_gene: TRBV9; CDR3aa: CASSEGVTYEQYF; CDR3nt: TGTGCCAGCAGCGAGGGGGTCACCTACGAGCAGTACTTC
len: 10; abundance: .; j_gene: TRBJ1-2; d_gene: .; v_gene: TRBV7-2; CDR3aa: CASSHSVYTF; CDR3nt: TGTGCCAGCAGCCATTCGGTCTACACCTTC
len: 15; abundance: many; j_gene: TRBJ2-3; d_gene: .; v_gene: TRBV12-3/TRBV12-4; CDR3aa: CASSARSFAGDTQYF; CDR3nt: TGTGCCAGCAGTGCTAGAAGTTTTGCTGGAGATACGCAGTATTTT
len: 13; abundance: .; j_gene: TRBJ1-6; d_gene: TRBD1; v_gene: TRBV5-6; CDR3aa: CASSRDRGSPLHF; CDR3nt: TGTGCCAGCAGCCGGGACAGGGGTTCACCCCTCCACTTT
len: 15; abundance: many; j_gene: TRBJ2-6; d_gene: TRBD1; v_gene: TRBV12-3/TRBV12-4; CDR3aa: CASTQGVTGANVLTF; CDR3nt: TGTGCCAGCACCCAGGGGGTCACTGGGGCCAACGTCCTGACTTTC
len: 13; abundance: .; j_gene: TRBJ2-7; d_gene: .; v_gene: TRBV12-3/TRBV12-4; CDR3aa: CASGRNAAYEQYF; CDR3nt: TGTGCCAGCGGGAGGAATGCTGCTTACGAGCAGTACTTC
len: 14; abundance: few; j_gene: TRBJ1-6; d_gene: .; v_gene: TRBV4-3; CDR3aa: CASSKDTVRSPLHF; CDR3nt: TGCGCCAGCAGCAAGGACACGGTGCGCTCACCCCTCCACTTT
len: 13; abundance: once; j_gene: TRBJ2-3; d_gene: .; v_gene: TRBV20-1; CDR3aa: CSRLAQSTDTQYF; CDR3nt: TGCTCCAGGCTAGCGCAGAGCACAGATACGCAGTATTTT
len: 15; abundance: few; j_gene: TRBJ2-3; d_gene: TRBD2; v_gene: TRBV5-1; CDR3aa: CASSSTSGVPDTQYF; CDR3nt: TGCGCCAGCAGCTCGACTAGCGGTGTGCCAGATACGCAGTATTTT
len: 12; abundance: .; j_gene: TRBJ2-1; d_gene: .; v_gene: TRBV10-3; CDR3aa: CAISAGHNEQFF; CDR3nt: TGTGCCATCAGTGCTGGCCACAATGAGCAGTTCTTC
len: 16; abundance: few; j_gene: TRBJ2-5; d_gene: .; v_gene: TRBV7-2; CDR3aa: CASSTLLGSKMSGQYF; CDR3nt: TGTGCCAGCAGCACTTTACTCGGATCCAAGATGAGTGGCCAGTACTTC
len: 14; abundance: many; j_gene: TRBJ2-6; d_gene: .; v_gene: TRBV27; CDR3aa: CASPAFSGANVLTF; CDR3nt: TGTGCCAGCCCCGCGTTCTCTGGGGCCAACGTCCTGACTTTC
len: 16; abundance: many; j_gene: TRBJ2-7; d_gene: .; v_gene: TRBV7-8; CDR3aa: CASSPGAGDLSYEQYF; CDR3nt: TGTGCCAGCAGCCCGGGGGCGGGGGACCTCTCCTACGAGCAGTACTTC
len: 11; abundance: few; j_gene: TRBJ2-5; d_gene: .; v_gene: TRBV20-1; CDR3aa: CSATPSKTQYF; CDR3nt: TGCAGTGCTACCCCATCGAAGACCCAGTACTTC
len: 15; abundance: few; j_gene: TRBJ2-7; d_gene: .; v_gene: TRBV2; CDR3aa: CASSERGGIAYEQYF; CDR3nt: TGTGCCAGCAGCGAGAGGGGGGGCATCGCCTACGAGCAGTACTTC
len: 13; abundance: .; j_gene: TRBJ2-1; d_gene: TRBD2; v_gene: TRBV7-2; CDR3aa: CASSSGLANEQFF; CDR3nt: TGTGCCAGCAGCTCCGGACTAGCCAATGAGCAGTTCTTC
len: 15; abundance: few; j_gene: TRBJ1-5; d_gene: .; v_gene: TRBV12-3/TRBV12-4; CDR3aa: CASSLGDRNNQPQHF; CDR3nt: TGTGCCAGCAGTTTAGGTGACAGGAATAATCAGCCCCAGCATTTT
len: 13; abundance: few; j_gene: TRBJ1-1; d_gene: TRBD1; v_gene: TRBV20-1; CDR3aa: CSASEQGEAEAFF; CDR3nt: TGCAGTGCTAGTGAGCAGGGGGAGGCTGAAGCTTTCTTT
len: 16; abundance: few; j_gene: TRBJ1-3; d_gene: .; v_gene: TRBV4-3; CDR3aa: CASSQDHRSSGNTIYF; CDR3nt: TGCGCCAGCAGCCAAGATCATAGGAGCTCTGGAAACACCATATATTTT
len: 16; abundance: once; j_gene: TRBJ1-2; d_gene: .; v_gene: TRBV5-1; CDR3aa: CASSLTPGRANYGYTF; CDR3nt: TGCGCCAGCAGCCTCACTCCGGGACGGGCTAACTATGGCTACACCTTC
len: 10; abundance: .; j_gene: TRBJ1-1; d_gene: .; v_gene: TRBV7-9; CDR3aa: CASSNVEAFF; CDR3nt: TGTGCCAGCTCGAACGTTGAAGCTTTCTTT
len: 18; abundance: many; j_gene: TRBJ2-7; d_gene: .; v_gene: TRBV12-2; CDR3aa: CASRLVVRGVTSVDEQYF; CDR3nt: TGTGCAAGTCGCTTAGTGGTCAGGGGAGTGACTAGCGTCGACGAGCAGTACTTC
len: 12; abundance: .; j_gene: TRBJ1-5; d_gene: .; v_gene: TRBV28; CDR3aa: CASYTNNQPQHF; CDR3nt: TGTGCCAGCTACACTAACAATCAGCCCCAGCATTTT
len: 13; abundance: .; j_gene: TRBJ2-2; d_gene: .; v_gene: TRBV11-3; CDR3aa: CASSFDGSGELFF; CDR3nt: TGTGCCAGCAGCTTCGACGGTTCCGGGGAGCTGTTTTTT
len: 15; abundance: .; j_gene: TRBJ1-2; d_gene: .; v_gene: TRBV7-2; CDR3aa: CASSPPGIRDYGYTF; CDR3nt: TGTGCCAGCAGCCCGCCGGGTATTCGCGACTATGGCTACACCTTC
len: 13; abundance: many; j_gene: TRBJ1-5; d_gene: .; v_gene: TRBV20-1; CDR3aa: CSAEDRGGQPQHF; CDR3nt: TGCAGTGCCGAGGACAGAGGCGGTCAGCCCCAGCATTTT
len: 13; abundance: .; j_gene: TRBJ2-2; d_gene: .; v_gene: TRBV7-9; CDR3aa: CASSLGNTRELFF; CDR3nt: TGTGCCAGCAGCTTAGGGAACACCAGGGAGCTGTTTTTT
len: 14; abundance: few; j_gene: TRBJ2-5; d_gene: TRBD2; v_gene: TRBV7-2; CDR3aa: CASSPMSGTETQYF; CDR3nt: TGTGCCAGCAGCCCCATGAGCGGGACCGAGACCCAGTACTTC
len: 16; abundance: .; j_gene: TRBJ1-2; d_gene: TRBD1; v_gene: TRBV9; CDR3aa: CASSGDRATETKGYTF; CDR3nt: TGTGCCAGCAGCGGGGACAGGGCCACAGAAACCAAGGGCTACACCTTC
len: 15; abundance: few; j_gene: TRBJ1-5; d_gene: .; v_gene: TRBV11-3; CDR3aa: CASSLAANLCQPQHF; CDR3nt: TGTGCCAGCAGCTTAGCCGCGAACTTATGTCAGCCCCAGCATTTT
len: 15; abundance: many; j_gene: TRBJ2-7; d_gene: .; v_gene: TRBV5-1; CDR3aa: CASSLFYGESYEQYF; CDR3nt: TGCGCCAGCAGCTTGTTCTACGGAGAATCCTACGAGCAGTACTTC
len: 14; abundance: few; j_gene: TRBJ2-3; d_gene: TRBD1; v_gene: TRBV6-5; CDR3aa: CASSRQGGADTQYF; CDR3nt: TGTGCCAGCAGTAGACAGGGGGGCGCAGATACGCAGTATTTT